A selection of T cell receptor beta chains follows, all from one sample in a study of chemoradiotherapy in HPV16-positive cancers. TCRdb's table, derived via immunoSEQ multiplex PCR, lists solely in-frame clones and lacks some. The repertoire includes 6,000 to 7,500 clones, 75% to 95% of them detected once, and roughly 1.8% sits in the top ten. Source: blood, taken from a patient who underwent chemoradiotherapy. These receptors originate from a human donor with HPV-associated anogenital cancer. CDR3s include the opening cysteine and the closing phenylalanine or tryptophan. A D gene is named only where the DNA matches it firmly. A row's size may be missing; if present it is once, few, many or a size class.

j_gene,abundance,v_gene,d_gene,CDR3nt,CDR3aa
TRBJ2-2,NA,TRBV28,TRBD2,TGTGCCAGCAGTTCTCCTCGGACTAGCGGGAAGGCCGGGGAGCTGTTTTTT,CASSSPRTSGKAGELFF
TRBJ2-4,NA,TRBV7-2,NA,TGTGCCAGCAGCCCCGTGGTGGGTTCAGCCAAAAACATTCAGTACTTC,CASSPVVGSAKNIQYF
TRBJ2-7,NA,TRBV2,NA,TGTGCCAGCCGTCACGAGGGGGGGAACTACGAGCAGTACTTC,CASRHEGGNYEQYF
TRBJ2-1,NA,TRBV29-1,TRBD2,TGCAGCGTTGCGGGACTTCCGGGGGGCTACAATGAGCAGTTCTTC,CSVAGLPGGYNEQFF
TRBJ2-7,NA,TRBV19,NA,TGTGCCAGTAGTATTTACCGGGACCCATCCTCCTACGAGCAGTACTTC,CASSIYRDPSSYEQYF
TRBJ2-1,NA,TRBV7-2,NA,TGTGCCAGCACCAGGGGGGCGAGCTTTGAGCAGTTCTTC,CASTRGASFEQFF
TRBJ1-1,NA,TRBV19,TRBD1,TGTGCCAGTGGTGGGAGCAGGGGGCCTCTGAACACTGAAGCTTTCTTT,CASGGSRGPLNTEAFF
TRBJ1-3,NA,TRBV13,NA,TGTGCCAGCAGCCCGAGGATGGGCAACACCATATATTTT,CASSPRMGNTIYF
TRBJ1-2,NA,TRBV7-2,NA,TGTGCCAGCATCTCCTCATCCGGGGCCTACTATGGCTACACCTTC,CASISSSGAYYGYTF
TRBJ2-7,NA,TRBV7-9,NA,TGTGCCAGCAGCCGGACGGAAGTCGAGCAGTACTTC,CASSRTEVEQYF
TRBJ1-1,few,TRBV18,NA,TGTGCCAGCTCACCCTTGCGGGACACTGAAGCTTTCTTT,CASSPLRDTEAFF
TRBJ2-7,NA,TRBV9,TRBD2,TGTGCCAGCAGCCACGGACTAGCGGGAGAGTCGCCCTACGAGCAGTACTTC,CASSHGLAGESPYEQYF
TRBJ1-4,NA,TRBV7-2,TRBD1,TGTGCCAGCAGCTCCGCCAGACAGGGGTCTGAAAAACTGTTTTTT,CASSSARQGSEKLFF
TRBJ1-1,NA,TRBV5-4,NA,TGTGCCAGCAGCTTTCGGTCCGCCACTGAAGCTTTCTTT,CASSFRSATEAFF
TRBJ1-2,few,TRBV28,NA,TGTGCCAGCAGTCTTCCAGGGTCGAGCGGCTACACCTTC,CASSLPGSSGYTF
TRBJ1-5,NA,TRBV5-6,NA,TGTGCCAGCAGCTTGAGAACAGGGAGCGGCAATCAGCCCCAGCATTTT,CASSLRTGSGNQPQHF
TRBJ2-2,once,TRBV7-3,NA,TGTGCCAGCAGCCACGACGTGAACACCGGGGAGCTGTTTTTT,CASSHDVNTGELFF
TRBJ1-2,NA,TRBV28,NA,TGTGCCAGCAGGATATCGGGGTATGGCTACACCTTC,CASRISGYGYTF
TRBJ2-2,NA,TRBV7-3,NA,TGTGCCAGCAGCCGAATCACCGGGGAGCTGTTTTTT,CASSRITGELFF
TRBJ2-1,NA,TRBV11-3,TRBD2,TGTGCCAGCAGCCCCGCGGGGGGGTCAGCGGGCCGCCGAGGGGAGCAGTTCTTC,CASSPAGGSAGRRGEQFF
TRBJ2-7,NA,TRBV12-5,NA,TGTGCTAGTGGTTACCGGGACTCCAGCTCCTACGAGCAGTACTTC,CASGYRDSSSYEQYF
TRBJ2-1,NA,TRBV10-2,TRBD1,TGCGCCAGCAGGGGACAGGGTTTCTACAATGAGCAGTTCTTC,CASRGQGFYNEQFF
TRBJ1-4,once,TRBV18,TRBD1,TGTGCCAGCTCACGCTCCTTGGGGACAGGGGGAGAAAAACTGTTTTTT,CASSRSLGTGGEKLFF
TRBJ1-2,NA,TRBV7-2,TRBD1,TGTGCCAGCAGCCAACAGGGGGCGCGGGGCTACACCTTC,CASSQQGARGYTF
TRBJ2-1,NA,TRBV5-1,NA,TGCGCCAGCAGCTCGCTAGGAAAAAGCTCCTACAATGAACAGTTCTTC,CASSSLGKSSYNEQFF
TRBJ2-4,NA,TRBV11-3,TRBD2,TGTGCCAGCAGCTTAGAGGCTAGCGGGAGATACATTCAGTACTTC,CASSLEASGRYIQYF
TRBJ1-2,NA,TRBV7-9,NA,TGTGCCAGCAGCTTTGGGGTTGCTAACTATGGCTACACCTTC,CASSFGVANYGYTF
TRBJ2-1,NA,TRBV11-3,NA,TGTGCCAGCAGCTCCCCCCCGGGGGCAAATGAGCAGTTCTTC,CASSSPPGANEQFF
TRBJ2-6,NA,TRBV11-3,NA,TGTGCCAGCTTCGGAGGGGCTAGGGGGGCCAACGTCCTGACTTTC,CASFGGARGANVLTF
TRBJ2-7,NA,TRBV25-1,TRBD1,TGTGCCAGCACCAAAGGGGGACAGACTGAGCAGTACTTC,CASTKGGQTEQYF